This T cell receptor (beta chain) was identified in a study of CD8 T cells in ankylosing spondylitis. The ends were cut back, 0 bases at V and 0 bases at J, with 11 bases in the middle. Germline V gene sequence: CDR1 SGHTA, CDR2 FQGNSA. CDR3 length equals 16 residues. As regards this clonotype: The antigen remains undetermined.

Using its own MiXCR run on the 5' RACE reads, TCRdb lists one record per CDR3 protein. The table has roughly 700,000 distinct CDR3 sequences, around 17% seen once; the top ten hold 15% to 20%. Study-wide points: Ankylosing spondylitis blood seemed to carry a telltale TCR beta motif made of several highly homologous variants.

This chain links TRBV7-2 with TRBJ1-1; D gene unclear. The receptor's source is a male donor with ankylosing spondylitis. The sample was blood, either unsorted or a sorted T cell fraction (not recorded which). DNA of the CDR3: TGTGCCAGCAGCTTAGCAGCCGTGAACGTGAACACTGAAGCTTTCTTT. This sequence encodes CASSLAAVNVNTEAFF.